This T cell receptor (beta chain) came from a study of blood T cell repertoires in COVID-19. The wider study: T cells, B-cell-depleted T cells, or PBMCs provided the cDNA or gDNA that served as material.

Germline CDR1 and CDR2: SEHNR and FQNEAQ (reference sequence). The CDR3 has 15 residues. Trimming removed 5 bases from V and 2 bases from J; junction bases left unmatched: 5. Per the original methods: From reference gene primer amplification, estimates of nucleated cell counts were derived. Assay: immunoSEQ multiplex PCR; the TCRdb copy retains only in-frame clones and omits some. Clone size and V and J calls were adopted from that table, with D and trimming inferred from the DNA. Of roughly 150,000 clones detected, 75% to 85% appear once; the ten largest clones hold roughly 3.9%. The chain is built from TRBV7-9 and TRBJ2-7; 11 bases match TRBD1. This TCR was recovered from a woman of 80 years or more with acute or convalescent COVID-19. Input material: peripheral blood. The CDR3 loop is CASSPLGQGAYEQYF. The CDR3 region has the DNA TGTGCCAGCAGCCCCCTGGGACAGGGGGCCTACGAGCAGTACTTC.